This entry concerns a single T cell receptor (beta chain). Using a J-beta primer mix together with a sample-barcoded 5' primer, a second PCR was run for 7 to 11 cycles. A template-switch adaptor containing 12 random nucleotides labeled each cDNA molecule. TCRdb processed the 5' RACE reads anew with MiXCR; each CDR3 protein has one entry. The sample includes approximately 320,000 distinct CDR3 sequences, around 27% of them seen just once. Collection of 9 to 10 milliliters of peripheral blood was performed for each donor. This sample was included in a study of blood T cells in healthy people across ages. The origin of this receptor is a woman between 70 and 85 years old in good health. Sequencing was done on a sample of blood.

CDR3 amino acids: CASSQDQGFQEKTQYF. The CDR3 bases are TGTGCCAGCAGCCAAGATCAAGGGTTCCAGGAAAAGACCCAGTACTTC. The chain combines TRBV4-2 with TRBJ2-5; D remains ambiguous. CDR1 and CDR2 from the germline V gene are LGHNA and YNFKEQ. The germline V and J ends were trimmed by 0 bases and 6 bases, with 17 bases remaining between them. This CDR3 has 16 amino acids.